The 7 T cell receptor gamma chains listed next were all sequenced from one sample in a study of human gamma delta and Vdelta1 T cells. TCRdb repeated clone calling on the PCR reads with CATT. This table holds about 2,900 gamma-chain clones, roughly 5.2% found once. The sample consisted of naive CD27+ Vdelta1 gamma-delta T cells from blood. The receptors originated from a human donor in good health.

Of note for this clone: A read error likely explains why the TCRdb protein, taken from a much larger clone, differs from this DNA's translation at residue 8; the protein shown is translated from the DNA. The sample contains more than one DNA sequence encoding this CDR3. The chain recombines TRGV3 with TRGJ1 or TRGJ2. Germline CDR1 and CDR2: VTNTFY and YDVSTARD (reference sequence). This CDR3 contains 13 residues. The V gene end was trimmed by 0 bases and the J gene end by 7 bases; junction bases not matched to a gene: 6. The CDR3 DNA reads TGTGCCACCTGGGACAGGCGTCCGTATAAGAAACTCTTT. It codes for CATWDRRPYKKLF.

This clone is labeled medium-sized. Other DNA sequences of this sample code for an identical CDR3. The rearrangement uses TRGV8 and TRGJ1 or TRGJ2. Germline assignment: CDR1 VENAVY and CDR2 YDSYNSRV. J was trimmed by 4 bases and V by 3 bases; bases with no gene match: 3. This CDR3 is built from 12 residues. CDR3 region: CATWDRYYKKLF. CDR3 in DNA: TGTGCCACCTGGGATCGCTATTATAAGAAACTCTTT.

No call was made for the V gene; the J gene is TRGJ1 or TRGJ2. The CDR3 length is 13 residues. The CDR3 bases are TGTGCCACCTGTGACGGTGGCGCTTATAAGAAACTCTTT. This sequence encodes CATCDGGAYKKLF.

This clone ranks as medium-sized. V and J are TRGV2 and TRGJ1 or TRGJ2. CDR3 length equals 17 residues. V was pared by 0 bases and J by 0 bases, with 11 bases of the junction left unmatched. In germline, CDR1 is EGSNGY, CDR2 YDSYNSKV. CDR3 sequence reads: CATWDGPVRLNYYKKLF. Written as DNA, the CDR3 is TGTGCCACCTGGGACGGGCCAGTTCGGCTGAATTATTATAAGAAACTCTTT.

This clone was counted between two and nine times. This may be a read error: a much more frequent sequence differs by one nucleotide. J is TRGJ1 or TRGJ2 and V is TRGV2. This CDR3 has 14 residues. Germline values: CDR1 EGSNGY, CDR2 YDSYNSKV. The junction had 5 bases not matched to a gene; V was cut back by 1 base and J by 2 bases. This CDR3 reads CATWDGSHYYKKLF. The CDR3 DNA follows: TGTGCCACCTGGGACGGTAGTCATTATTATAAGAAACTCTTT.

Worth noting for this clone: TCRdb's listed protein matches a much larger clone and diverges from this DNA's translation at residues 4 and 5, likely through a read error; the protein shown comes from the DNA. Other DNA variants within this sample encode the same CDR3. No V gene call is available, although the J gene is TRGJ1 or TRGJ2. The CDR3 sequence is 12 residues long. This chain's CDR3 is CALCSNYYKKLF. CDR3 DNA sequence: TGTGCCTTGTGTTCTAATTATTATAAGAAACTCTTT.

This clone was picked up a small number of times. It may be a read error: a sequence one base away is much more abundant. The same CDR3 is also encoded by other DNA sequences in this sample. The rearrangement joins TRGV9 to TRGJ1 or TRGJ2. The CDR3 is 13 residues long. Germline CDR1 and CDR2: GITISATS and ISYDGTV (reference sequence). This chain's CDR3 is CALWEGKNYKKLF. The CDR3 DNA sequence: TGCGCCTTGTGGGAGGGCAAGAATTATAAGAAACTCTTT.